The clone carrying this T cell receptor (beta chain) was seen many times. This entry comes from a study of low-dose radiotherapy and immunotherapy resistance in tumors. Overall study context: Patients took oral aspirin 300 mg daily for four cycles from cycle 1 day 1.

This sample's time point: before trial treatment. Donors were administered nivolumab, ipilimumab, aspirin and low-dose cyclophosphamide, together with low-dose radiotherapy. All eligible patients presented with advanced solid tumors that contained no tumor-infiltrating lymphocytes. TRAV- and TRBV-specific primers, spanning alpha and beta chains, primed first-strand cDNA. Over around 19 PCR cycles, TCRs were amplified from a constant-region primer and V-primer adapter. TCRdb ran MiXCR on the reads and lists one entry per CDR3 protein. The sample lists around 90,000 distinct CDR3 sequences, under 20% occurring once. The V and J ends lost 0 bases and 5 bases, in that order; junction bases with no gene match: 7. This CDR3 has 15 amino acids. Germline values: CDR1 DFQATT, CDR2 SNEGSKA (reference sequence).

This sequence joins TRBV20-1 and TRBJ2-7; 10 bases are a match to TRBD1. The sample here was PBMCs, taken before treatment. The TCR sequence derives from a male donor with prostate cancer. CDR3 amino acids: CSARDRDRGRHEQYF. The CDR3 coding sequence is TGCAGTGCTAGAGACCGGGACAGGGGTCGACACGAGCAGTACTTC.